The present TCR beta chain was sequenced within a study of patients and donors after allogeneic stem cell transplantation. One entry per CDR3 protein results from TCRdb running MiXCR on the RT-PCR reads. The sample includes roughly 880,000 distinct CDR3 sequences, over 15% seen only once; the top ten take 6%. Germline CDR1 reads SGHNT; CDR2 reads YENEEA. J was trimmed by 9 bases and V by 0 bases; bases with no gene match: 10. The CDR3 contains 17 residues. The TCR was taken from a human donor who was either an allogeneic HSCT recipient or a stem cell or donor lymphocyte infusion donor (not recorded which). It is not recorded whose cells these are; they may come from a transplant donor. What was sequenced was blood, either unsorted or a sorted T cell fraction (not recorded which). The J gene is TRBJ2-1, the V gene TRBV11-3; TRBD2 matches 11 bases. CDR3 nucleotide sequence: TGTGCCAGCAGCTTAGATATTCGACTAGCGGGAAACGGTGAGCAGTTCTTC. The encoded protein is CASSLDIRLAGNGEQFF.